The next 24 T cell receptor beta chains were all read from a single sample in a study of CD8 T cells in Susac syndrome. Random hexamers were used to reverse transcribe about 0.5 to 1 ug of RNA. TCRdb re-derived calls from the immunoSEQ multiplex PCR reads in MiXCR, one entry per CDR3 protein. The top ten clones hold around 0.49% of a sample with some 140,000 distinct CDR3 sequences, roughly 80% of them seen once. Sequencing input: CD8+ T cells from PBMCs. These receptors were obtained from a human donor with multiple sclerosis.

The CDR3, as DNA: TGTGCCAGCAGCCCCGCCCCACTAGCGGGAGAGTATGGGGCCAAAAACATTCAGTACTTC. This gives the protein CASSPAPLAGEYGAKNIQYF. This chain joins TRBV11-1 and TRBJ2-4; 11 nucleotides match TRBD2. V shed 5 bases, J shed 1 base, and the junction held 16 bases outside the gene matches. The CDR3 has 20 residues. The V gene's germline CDR1 is SGHAT and CDR2 FQDESV (reference sequence).

V and J are TRBV7-3 and TRBJ1-1; 10 bases agree with TRBD1. This CDR3 contains 14 residues. V lost 3 bases, J lost 4 bases, and 2 bases stayed unmatched. The germline V gene has CDR1 SGHTA and CDR2 FQGTGA. The CDR3 loop is CASSFGQGGTEAFF. The CDR3 DNA is TGTGCCAGCAGCTTTGGACAGGGGGGCACTGAAGCTTTCTTT.

The chain combines TRBV7-9 with TRBJ1-1; D gene uncertain. This CDR3 is built from 13 residues. CDR1 SEHNR and CDR2 FQNEAQ come from the germline V gene (reference sequence). The V end lost 3 bases, the J end lost 0 bases, and 5 bases lay between the germline ends. CDR3 protein: CASSFNLNTEAFF. CDR3 sequence (DNA): TGTGCCAGCAGCTTTAACCTGAACACTGAAGCTTTCTTT.

The chain recombines TRBV28 with TRBJ1-2; a weak D match, TRBD1 (6 bases). This CDR3 contains 13 residues. The germline V gene has CDR1 MDHEN and CDR2 SYDVKM. With 5 bases removed from V and 7 bases from J, the gap between germline ends came to 14 bases. For the CDR3, the DNA is TGTGCCAGCAGTATGAATACAGGGTCTGGCTACACCTTC. Encoded protein: CASSMNTGSGYTF.

In its sample, this clonotype was seen once. V usage is TRBV7-9 and J usage is TRBJ2-7; TRBD1 matches 9 bases. The CDR3 contains 16 residues. The J segment lost 3 bases and the V segment lost 5 bases, leaving 11 bases of the junction unmatched. Germline V lookup: CDR1 SEHNR, CDR2 FQNEAQ (reference sequence). The chain's CDR3 is CASSPAVGTGIYEQYF. CDR3 coding DNA: TGTGCCAGCAGCCCAGCGGTAGGGACAGGGATCTACGAGCAGTACTTC. Variable domain in full (rest from reference TRBV7-9 and TRBJ2-7): DTGVSQNPRHKITKRGQNVTFRCDPISEHNRLYWYRQTLGQGPEFLTYFQNEAQLEKSRLLSDRFSAERPKGSFSTLEIQRTEQGDSAMYLCASSPAVGTGIYEQYFGPGTRLTVT.

This chain connects TRBV7-9 to TRBJ1-1, with 8 bases identical to TRBD1. The germline V gene encodes CDR1 SEHNR and CDR2 FQNEAQ (reference sequence). This CDR3 contains 14 residues. With V trimmed by 0 bases and J by 6 bases, 3 bases remained unmatched. CDR3 protein: CASSLASTGAEAFF. As DNA, the CDR3 is TGTGCCAGCAGCTTAGCATCGACAGGGGCTGAAGCTTTCTTT. The full variable domain, rest sourced from reference TRBV7-9 and TRBJ1-1, is DTGVSQNPRHKITKRGQNVTFRCDPISEHNRLYWYRQTLGQGPEFLTYFQNEAQLEKSRLLSDRFSAERPKGSFSTLEIQRTEQGDSAMYLCASSLASTGAEAFFGQGTRLTVV.

The chain joins TRBV20-1 to TRBJ2-1, with D possibly matching TRBD2 (6 bases). V was cut by 0 bases and J by 10 bases, with 16 bases left in between. Germline lookup yields CDR1 DFQATT and CDR2 SNEGSKA (reference sequence). The CDR3 runs to 14 residues. Written as DNA, the CDR3 is TGCAGTGCTAGAGATAGGGACTCTCTAGGAGAGCAGTTCTTC. It translates to CSARDRDSLGEQFF.

This clonotype was observed once. The chain is built from TRBV20-1 and TRBJ1-1; TRBD1 matches 7 bases. The CDR3 sequence is 14 residues long. The junction had 7 bases not matched to a gene; V was cut back by 0 bases and J by 6 bases. The germline gives CDR1 DFQATT, CDR2 SNEGSKA (reference sequence). CDR3 coding DNA: TGCAGTGCTAGAGACAACAACAGGGGTGCTGAAGCTTTCTTT. This translates into CSARDNNRGAEAFF.

The chain couples TRBV29-1 to TRBJ1-2; 7 nucleotides line up with TRBD1. The CDR3 is 10 amino acids. Germline V gene lookup returns CDR1 SQVTM and CDR2 ANQGSEA. V lost 6 bases and J lost 8; bases outside the gene matches: 3. CDR3 amino acids: CSVTGVGYTF. For the CDR3, the DNA is TGCAGCGTAACAGGGGTGGGCTACACCTTC.

The V gene is TRBV11-1, the J gene TRBJ2-1; 8 nucleotides align to TRBD2. The CDR3 spans 15 residues. The J segment lost 12 bases and the V segment lost 3 bases, leaving 13 bases of the junction unmatched. CDR1 is SGHAT and CDR2 is FQDESV in the germline V gene (reference sequence). The CDR3 is CASSLWAGGPTGQFF. The DNA of the CDR3 is TGTGCCAGCAGCTTGTGGGCGGGAGGCCCCACCGGGCAGTTCTTC. Supplemented by reference TRBV11-1 and TRBJ2-1, the full variable domain reads EAEVAQSPRYKITEKSQAVAFWCDPISGHATLYWYRQILGQGPELLVQFQDESVVDDSQLPKDRFSAERLKGVDSTLKIQPAELGDSAMYLCASSLWAGGPTGQFFGPGTRLTVL.

The rearrangement joins TRBV4-1 to TRBJ2-1; tentative D call: TRBD2 (5 bases). CDR1 and CDR2 (germline): MGHRA, YSYEKL. The CDR3 is made up of 13 amino acids. Trimming left V 4 bases short and J 10 bases short, with 14 bases between. This chain's CDR3 is CASSLLLSGEQFF. CDR3 DNA: TGCGCCAGCAGCCTCCTACTTTCGGGGGAGCAGTTCTTC.

This chain joins TRBV7-8 and TRBJ1-3; no definite D call. The germline CDR1 and CDR2 sequences are SGHVS and FQNEAQ. V shed 7 bases and J shed 0 bases, with 13 bases lying between them. The CDR3 spans 15 residues. The CDR3 sequence: CASTAGRSSGNTIYF. CDR3 DNA: TGTGCCAGCACCGCGGGCAGGAGCTCTGGAAACACCATATATTTT.

V is TRBV27 and J is TRBJ2-1; D gene unclear. Germline V gene sequence: CDR1 MNHEY, CDR2 SMNVEV (reference sequence). The CDR3 covers 12 residues. Trimming pared 3 bases from V and 10 bases from J, leaving 10 bases between. This chain's CDR3 is CASSFPNAEQFF. The CDR3 DNA reads TGTGCCAGCAGTTTTCCAAACGCCGAGCAGTTCTTC.

This rearrangement joins TRBV7-9 to TRBJ1-1; D is ambiguous. CDR3 length equals 14 residues. Looked up from germline, CDR1 is SEHNR and CDR2 is FQNEAQ (reference sequence). V dropped 5 bases and J dropped 6 bases, with 16 bases sitting between them. The CDR3 loop reads CASSRGPQPAEAFF. The CDR3 bases are TGTGCCAGCAGCCGAGGCCCCCAGCCAGCTGAAGCTTTCTTT. The whole variable domain, filled in from reference TRBV7-9 and TRBJ1-1, reads DTGVSQNPRHKITKRGQNVTFRCDPISEHNRLYWYRQTLGQGPEFLTYFQNEAQLEKSRLLSDRFSAERPKGSFSTLEIQRTEQGDSAMYLCASSRGPQPAEAFFGQGTRLTVV.

This clonotype was found a few times. The V gene is TRBV4-3, the J gene TRBJ1-2; D remains ambiguous. Germline-derived CDR1 and CDR2 are LGHNA and YSLEER. The V and J ends lost 0 bases and 6 bases respectively, with 8 bases between them. This CDR3 region has 13 residues. The CDR3 DNA reads TGCGCCAGCAGCCAAGATCCTTTGGATGGCTACACCTTC. This encodes CASSQDPLDGYTF.

V usage is TRBV5-4 and J usage is TRBJ1-4, with 8 nucleotides matching TRBD1. J lost 7 bases, V lost 2 bases, and 4 bases had no gene match. The CDR3 is made up of 14 amino acids. From germline, CDR1 is SGHNT and CDR2 YYREEE (reference sequence). CDR3 residues: CASSFTGGSEKLFF. As DNA, the CDR3 is TGTGCCAGCAGCTTCACAGGGGGGAGTGAAAAACTGTTTTTT.

J is TRBJ1-1 and V is TRBV30; D unresolved. With 6 bases removed from V and 2 bases from J, the gap between germline ends came to 10 bases. The germline CDR1 and CDR2 sequences are GTSNPN and SVGIG (reference sequence). The CDR3 loop spans 12 amino acids. CDR3 protein: CACRTVNTEAFF. CDR3 in DNA: TGTGCCTGCCGAACAGTAAACACTGAAGCTTTCTTT.

The chain employs TRBV12-3 or TRBV12-4 and TRBJ1-4; no definite D call. Trimming cost V 8 bases and J 4 bases, with 8 bases left between them. The length of the CDR3 is 12 residues. CDR3 DNA: TGTGCCAGCCAGCAGCTTAATGAAAAACTGTTTTTT. It specifies CASQQLNEKLFF.

The chain uses TRBV27 and TRBJ2-7; TRBD2 matches 7 bases. Trimming took 3 bases from V and 2 from J; bases not matched to a gene: 7. Per germline, CDR1 MNHEY and CDR2 SMNVEV (reference sequence). There are 15 residues in the CDR3. The CDR3: CASSLSASGAYEQYV. The CDR3 DNA reads as TGTGCCAGCAGTTTGTCGGCTAGCGGCGCCTACGAGCAGTACGTC.

V usage is TRBV10-3 and J usage is TRBJ2-7; D unresolved. CDR1 and CDR2 (germline): ENHRY, SYGVKD. Trimming took 0 bases from V and 6 from J, leaving 9 bases between them. The CDR3 is 13 amino acids. This CDR3 reads CAISESLSSEQYV. CDR3 nucleotide sequence: TGTGCCATCAGTGAGTCTCTGTCTTCCGAGCAGTACGTC.

This chain connects TRBV9 to TRBJ2-5; 13 positions agree with TRBD2. The CDR3 loop spans 16 amino acids. Unmatched junction bases numbered 8, after V lost 7 bases and J lost 2 bases. Germline V gene sequence: CDR1 SGDLS, CDR2 YYNGEE. The CDR3 bases are TGTGCCAGCGGCCGAGGACTAGCGGGAGTTCAAGAGACCCAGTACTTC. It codes for CASGRGLAGVQETQYF.

For this clonotype: The junction shows a germline mismatch at one end, possibly a read error. The genes are TRBV18 and TRBJ2-6; 8 bases align to TRBD1. The CDR3 totals 13 residues. Germline values: CDR1 KGHSH, CDR2 LQKENI. CDR3 amino acids: CAGSDRGHNVLTF. The CDR3 DNA is TGTGCCGGCTCTGACAGGGGCCACAACGTCCTGACTTTC. Together with reference TRBV18 and TRBJ2-6, the CDR3 gives the full variable domain: NAGVMQNPRHLVRRRGQEARLRCSPMKGHSHVYWYRQLPEEGLKFMVYLQKENIIDESGMPKERFSAEFPKEGPSILRIQQVVRGDSAAYFCAGSDRGHNVLTFGAGSRLTVL.

This rearrangement joins TRBV2 to TRBJ2-1; 10 bases map to TRBD1. Germline values: CDR1 SNHLY, CDR2 FYNNEI. The trim removed 9 bases at V and 8 bases at J, leaving 13 bases unmatched. The CDR3 has 15 residues. Here the CDR3 DNA reads TGTGCCAGGGGGGGACAGGGGTCGTATTTCGATGAGCAGTTCTTC. Its protein is CARGGQGSYFDEQFF.

The chain recombines TRBV11-2 with TRBJ1-3, with D hard to call. Germline-derived CDR1 and CDR2 are SGHAT and FQNNGV. The CDR3 runs 12 residues. Trimming pared 2 bases from V and 16 bases from J, leaving 15 bases between. The CDR3 sequence is CASSLLFWRPYF. The CDR3 DNA follows: TGTGCCAGCAGCTTATTGTTCTGGCGTCCGTATTTT.